The 2 T cell receptor beta chains below were found in one sample sequenced in a study of cytomegalovirus exposure and HLA in healthy donors. PCR primers comprised 60 Vbeta and 13 Jbeta primers. TCRdb's copy holds only in-frame clones and misses some; the assay was immunoSEQ multiplex PCR. The sample lists 200,000 to 250,000 clones, approximately 80% occurring once. Specimen: PBMCs. The receptors stem from a boy aged 2 to 10 in good health and CMV-seronegative.

The chain is built from TRBV7-9 and TRBJ1-4, with D unclear. Germline values: CDR1 SEHNR, CDR2 FQNEAQ (reference sequence). Trimming shortened V by 1 base and J by 5 bases, and 14 bases separated the two germline ends. This CDR3 region has 16 residues. This chain's CDR3 is CASSLERSGWNEKLFF. The DNA for the CDR3 is TGTGCCAGCAGCTTAGAGAGGTCCGGTTGGAATGAAAAACTGTTTTTT.

The chain couples TRBV7-9 to TRBJ1-1; TRBD1 aligns across 10 bases. V dropped 5 bases and J dropped 7; count of bases not matched to a gene: 7. Germline lookup yields CDR1 SEHNR and CDR2 FQNEAQ (reference sequence). This CDR3 has 14 amino acids. The DNA of the CDR3 is TGTGCCAGCAGCCCCAGGACAGGGGGGGATGAAGCTTTCTTT. It translates to CASSPRTGGDEAFF.